This TCR beta chain was recorded in a study of blood T cell repertoires in COVID-19. Across the whole study: The United States, Italy and Spain were the sources of the acute and convalescent COVID-19 samples. In each case, the material was cDNA or gDNA derived from T cells, B-cell-depleted T cells, or PBMCs.

Methods used by the authors: Quantification of nucleated cells was approximated via reference gene primer amplification. Assay used: immunoSEQ multiplex PCR; TCRdb lists only in-frame clones, some missing. The DNA gave D and trimming, while V, J and clone size come from that table. The sample includes around 81,000 clones, nearly 80% of them seen just once. This clone was picked up many times. This CDR3 is built from 15 residues. The germline CDR1 and CDR2 sequences are MGHRA and YSYEKL. The ends lost 1 base at V and 4 bases at J; junction bases unmatched: 3. The TCR sequence derives from a human donor in a cohort sampled during active COVID-19. This chain uses TRBV4-1 with TRBJ2-7; 11 bases agree with TRBD1. The sequenced sample was peripheral blood. CDR3 DNA: TGCGCCAGCAGCCAAGTTGGGACAGGGGGATACGAGCAGTACTTC. This translates into CASSQVGTGGYEQYF.